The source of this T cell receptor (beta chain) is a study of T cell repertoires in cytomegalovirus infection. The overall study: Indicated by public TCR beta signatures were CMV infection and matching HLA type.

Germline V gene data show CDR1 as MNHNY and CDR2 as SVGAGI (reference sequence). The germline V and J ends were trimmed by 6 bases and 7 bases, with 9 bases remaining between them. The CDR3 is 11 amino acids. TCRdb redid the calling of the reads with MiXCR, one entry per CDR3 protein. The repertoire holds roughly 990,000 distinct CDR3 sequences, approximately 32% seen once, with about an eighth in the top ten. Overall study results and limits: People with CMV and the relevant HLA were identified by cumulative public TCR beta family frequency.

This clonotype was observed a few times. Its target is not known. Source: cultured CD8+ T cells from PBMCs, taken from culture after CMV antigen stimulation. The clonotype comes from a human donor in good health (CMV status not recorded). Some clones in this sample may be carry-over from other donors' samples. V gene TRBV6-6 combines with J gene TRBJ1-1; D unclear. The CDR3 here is CASSPAGEAFF. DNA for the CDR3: TGTGCCAGCAGCCCGGCCGGTGAAGCTTTCTTT.